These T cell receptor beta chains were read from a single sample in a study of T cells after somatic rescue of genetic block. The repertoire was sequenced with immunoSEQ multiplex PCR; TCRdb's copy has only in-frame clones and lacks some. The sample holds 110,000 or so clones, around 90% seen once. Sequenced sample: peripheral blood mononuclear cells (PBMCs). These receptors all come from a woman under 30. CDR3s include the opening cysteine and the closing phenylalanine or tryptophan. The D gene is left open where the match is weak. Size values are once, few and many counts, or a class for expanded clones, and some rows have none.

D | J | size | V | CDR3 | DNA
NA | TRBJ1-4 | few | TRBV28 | CAGGVATNEKLFF | TGTGCCGGGGGAGTTGCAACTAATGAAAAACTGTTTTTT
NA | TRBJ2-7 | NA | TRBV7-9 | CATYAPSGTFVSYEQYF | TGTGCCACCTACGCCCCATCCGGGACTTTTGTCTCCTACGAGCAGTACTTC
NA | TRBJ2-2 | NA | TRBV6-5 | CASSYREGRTGELFF | TGTGCCAGCAGTTATAGAGAGGGGAGAACCGGGGAGCTGTTTTTT
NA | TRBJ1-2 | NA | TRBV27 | CASSSRANYGYTF | TGTGCCAGCAGTTCTAGGGCAAACTATGGCTACACCTTC
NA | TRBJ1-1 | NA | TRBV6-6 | CASSYRYAEAFF | TGTGCCAGCAGTTACAGGTATGCTGAAGCTTTCTTT
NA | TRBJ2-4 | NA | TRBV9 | CASSLSGGGLNIQYF | TGTGCCAGCAGCCTCAGTGGCGGTGGCTTAAACATTCAGTACTTC
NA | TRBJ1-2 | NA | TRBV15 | CATSRDDSFYGYTF | TGTGCCACCAGCAGAGATGACAGCTTCTATGGCTACACCTTC
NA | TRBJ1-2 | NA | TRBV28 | CASSPAHLGVSYGYTF | TGTGCCAGCAGTCCCGCCCACCTGGGGGTTAGCTATGGCTACACCTTC
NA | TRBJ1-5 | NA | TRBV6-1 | CASSSNQPQHF | TGTGCCAGCAGCAGCAATCAGCCCCAGCATTTT
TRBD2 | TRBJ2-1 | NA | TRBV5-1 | CASSPRTSGTTYNEQFF | TGCGCCAGCAGCCCAAGGACTAGCGGGACAACTTACAATGAGCAGTTCTTC
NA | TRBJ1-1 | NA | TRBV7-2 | CASSLEHTVRMNTEAFF | TGTGCCAGCAGCTTAGAACATACCGTTAGAATGAACACTGAAGCTTTCTTT
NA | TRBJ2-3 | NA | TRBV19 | CASSIRLGTDTQYF | TGTGCCAGTAGTATAAGGCTCGGAACAGATACGCAGTATTTT
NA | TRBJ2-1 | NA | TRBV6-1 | CASSESTGTDNEQFF | TGTGCCAGCAGTGAATCGACAGGGACTGACAATGAGCAGTTCTTC
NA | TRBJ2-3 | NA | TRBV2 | CASRTDSPSTDTQYF | TGTGCCAGCAGAACAGACAGTCCTAGCACAGATACGCAGTATTTT
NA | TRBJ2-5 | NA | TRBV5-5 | CASSVGGFGETQYF | TGTGCCAGCAGCGTTGGGGGATTTGGGGAGACCCAGTACTTC
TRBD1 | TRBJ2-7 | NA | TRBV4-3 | CASSQSDRGKSYEQYF | TGCGCCAGCAGCCAGTCGGACAGGGGAAAGTCCTACGAGCAGTACTTC
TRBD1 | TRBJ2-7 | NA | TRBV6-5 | CASTRTGTYEQYF | TGTGCCAGCACCCGGACAGGAACCTACGAGCAGTACTTC
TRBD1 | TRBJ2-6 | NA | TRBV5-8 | CASSATGVGANVLTF | TGTGCCAGCAGCGCCACAGGGGTCGGGGCCAACGTCCTGACTTTC
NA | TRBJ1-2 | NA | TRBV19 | CASSTNRATNYGYTF | TGTGCCAGTAGTACCAACAGGGCTACTAACTATGGCTACACCTTC
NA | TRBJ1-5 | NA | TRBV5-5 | CASSLFMGHPQHF | TGTGCCAGCAGCTTATTTATGGGCCATCCCCAGCATTTT
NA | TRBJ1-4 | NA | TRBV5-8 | CASRVGGFNEKLFF | TGTGCCAGCAGGGTAGGCGGCTTTAATGAAAAACTGTTTTTT
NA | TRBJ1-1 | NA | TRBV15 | CATRTLEGVTEAFF | TGTGCCACCAGAACCCTCGAAGGGGTTACTGAAGCTTTCTTT
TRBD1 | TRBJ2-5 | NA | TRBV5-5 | CASSMTGAETQYF | TGTGCCAGCAGCATGACAGGGGCAGAGACCCAGTACTTC
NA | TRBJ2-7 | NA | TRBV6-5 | CASSSLGAAYEQYF | TGTGCCAGCAGCTCTCTCGGGGCGGCCTACGAGCAGTACTTC
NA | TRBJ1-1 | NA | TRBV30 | CALPKKGLNTEAFF | TGTGCGCTTCCTAAAAAGGGGTTGAACACTGAAGCTTTCTTT
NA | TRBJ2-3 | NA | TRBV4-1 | CASSQEEQRYTQYF | TGCGCCAGCAGCCAAGAAGAACAACGTTATACGCAGTATTTT
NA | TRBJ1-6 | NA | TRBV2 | CASSEGRQEYNSPLHF | TGTGCCAGCAGTGAAGGTAGACAGGAATATAATTCACCCCTCCACTTT
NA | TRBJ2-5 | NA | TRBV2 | CASSRTNLETQYF | TGTGCCAGCAGTCGGACTAATTTGGAGACCCAGTACTTC
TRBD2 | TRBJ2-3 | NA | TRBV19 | CASTPGGRTDTQYF | TGTGCCAGTACCCCGGGGGGACGCACAGATACGCAGTATTTT
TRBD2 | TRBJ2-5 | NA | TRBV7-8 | CASSALAGGRETQYF | TGTGCCAGCAGCGCCCTAGCGGGGGGGCGGGAGACCCAGTACTTC
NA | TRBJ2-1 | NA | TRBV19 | CASNNVWGTYNEQFF | TGTGCCAGTAACAACGTGTGGGGGACCTACAATGAGCAGTTCTTC
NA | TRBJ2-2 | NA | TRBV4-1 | CASSQDRYMNTGELFF | TGCGCCAGCAGCCAAGACAGGTATATGAACACCGGGGAGCTGTTTTTT
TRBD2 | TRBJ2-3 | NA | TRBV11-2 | CASSRGGVTDTQYF | TGTGCCAGCAGTCGGGGGGGTGTGACAGATACGCAGTATTTT
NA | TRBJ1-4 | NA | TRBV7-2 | CASSPPSGAGEKLFF | TGTGCCAGCAGCCCACCTTCAGGGGCTGGGGAAAAACTGTTTTTT
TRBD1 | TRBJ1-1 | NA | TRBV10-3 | CAISLDPGGTEAFF | TGTGCCATCAGTCTGGACCCAGGGGGCACTGAAGCTTTCTTT
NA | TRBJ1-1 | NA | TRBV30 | CAWSVSNTEAFF | TGTGCCTGGAGTGTAAGTAACACTGAAGCTTTCTTT
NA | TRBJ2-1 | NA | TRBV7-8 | CASSFGGRNEQFF | TGTGCCAGCAGCTTTGGGGGTCGGAATGAGCAGTTCTTC
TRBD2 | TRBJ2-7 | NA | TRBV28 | CASSLPLRELDYEQYF | TGTGCCAGCAGTCTTCCGCTGCGGGAGCTCGACTACGAGCAGTACTTC
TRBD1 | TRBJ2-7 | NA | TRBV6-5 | CASSFDTGDEQYF | TGTGCCAGCAGTTTCGACACAGGGGACGAGCAGTACTTC
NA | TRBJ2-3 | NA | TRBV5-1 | CASSLEPKVTTDTQYF | TGCGCCAGCAGCTTGGAGCCCAAAGTTACCACAGATACGCAGTATTTT
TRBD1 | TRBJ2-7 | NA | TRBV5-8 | CASSLWQGVDSYEQYF | TGTGCCAGCAGCTTGTGGCAGGGGGTCGATTCCTACGAGCAGTACTTC
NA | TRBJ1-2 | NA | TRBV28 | CASQPTGVFSGYTF | TGTGCCAGCCAGCCCACGGGGGTTTTCTCTGGCTACACCTTC
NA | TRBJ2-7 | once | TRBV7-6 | CASSLATGTYEQYF | TGTGCCAGCAGCTTAGCCACAGGGACCTACGAGCAGTACTTC
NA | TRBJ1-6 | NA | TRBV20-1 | CSAMQPPLHF | TGCAGTGCTATGCAGCCACCCCTCCACTTT
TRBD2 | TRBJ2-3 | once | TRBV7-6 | CASSLDGLADTDTQYF | TGTGCCAGCAGCTTGGACGGACTAGCGGACACAGATACGCAGTATTTT
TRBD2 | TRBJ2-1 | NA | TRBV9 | CASSVAGGPSRGSYNEQFF | TGTGCCAGCAGCGTAGCGGGGGGGCCGAGTAGGGGCTCCTACAATGAGCAGTTCTTC
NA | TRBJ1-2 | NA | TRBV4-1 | CASSNSLGLGDYGYTF | TGCGCCAGCAGCAACTCACTAGGGTTGGGAGACTATGGCTACACCTTC
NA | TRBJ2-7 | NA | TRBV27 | CASSSDLYEQYF | TGTGCCAGCAGTTCCGATCTCTACGAGCAGTACTTC
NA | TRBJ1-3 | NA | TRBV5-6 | CASSSAGGSGNTIYF | TGTGCCAGCAGCTCGGCGGGTGGCTCTGGAAACACCATATATTTT
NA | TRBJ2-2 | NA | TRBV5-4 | CASSLDAGLNTGELFF | TGTGCCAGCAGCTTGGATGCAGGGTTGAACACCGGGGAGCTGTTTTTT
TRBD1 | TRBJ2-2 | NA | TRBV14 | CASSHAGTGRTGELFF | TGTGCCAGCAGCCACGCCGGGACAGGGCGCACCGGGGAGCTGTTTTTT
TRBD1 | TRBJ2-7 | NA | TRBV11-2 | CASTRGQGLSYEQYF | TGTGCCAGCACCAGGGGGCAGGGGTTATCCTACGAGCAGTACTTC
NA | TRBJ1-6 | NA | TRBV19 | CASSIYREDSPLHF | TGTGCCAGTAGTATTTACAGGGAGGATTCACCCCTCCACTTT
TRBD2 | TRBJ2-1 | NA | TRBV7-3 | CASSPTSEAIYNEQFF | TGTGCCAGCAGCCCAACTAGCGAGGCAATCTACAATGAGCAGTTCTTC
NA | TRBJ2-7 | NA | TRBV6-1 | CASRLNYEQYF | TGTGCCAGCAGACTAAACTACGAGCAGTACTTC